Listed below are T cell receptor beta chains from one sample, sequenced in a study of T cell responses to AZD1222 COVID-19 vaccine. Data came from immunoSEQ multiplex PCR; TCRdb stores just in-frame clones and leaves some out. This sample yields 110,000 to 150,000 clones, of which under 95% are seen a single time; 1.5% to 2.5% belongs to the top ten. The specimen was peripheral blood, collected 28 days after the second AZD1222 dose. These receptors originate from an adult who received the AZD1222 COVID-19 vaccine. Both conserved end residues are part of each CDR3. The D gene is left open where the match is weak. Size is stated for part of the rows, as once, few or many counts, or as a class when the clone is expanded.

>NA|TRBV3-1/TRBV3-2|TRBJ2-6|NA
TGTGCCAGCAGCCAAGGTCGTAGTCGGGCAGGGTATCGCGTCCTGACTTTC
CASSQGRSRAGYRVLTF
>NA|TRBV19|TRBJ1-3|NA
TGTGCCAGTAGTATTGCCCGGCTGAGCTCTGGAAACACCATATATTTT
CASSIARLSSGNTIYF
>NA|TRBV2|TRBJ1-4|NA
TGTGCCAGCAGTGAATGGGTCTCGGGTGAAACTGTTTTT
CASSEWVSGETVF
>NA|TRBV29-1|TRBJ2-5|NA
TGCAGCAAGGTGGAGGCAGGAGGAGAGACCCAGTACTTC
CSKVEAGGETQYF
>NA|TRBV5-1|TRBJ2-7|few
TGCGCCAGCAGCCCCAGGGGGGCCCCCTACGAGCAGTACTTC
CASSPRGAPYEQYF
>TRBD1|TRBV7-8|TRBJ2-5|NA
TGTGCCAGCAGCCCCTCAGGGGGCAGGGAGACCCAGTACTTC
CASSPSGGRETQYF
>NA|TRBV2|TRBJ1-3|NA
TGTGCCAGCAATCGAGGGGGGCAAAGTAACACCATATATTTT
CASNRGGQSNTIYF
>NA|TRBV28|TRBJ1-4|NA
TGTGCCAGCAGGTCCAACAGGGTTGAAGAAAAACTGTTTTTT
CASRSNRVEEKLFF
>NA|TRBV6-4|TRBJ1-1|NA
TGTGCCAGCAGTGCTGAGTGGAACACTGAAGCTTTCTTT
CASSAEWNTEAFF
>TRBD2|TRBV6-5|TRBJ2-7|NA
TGTGCCAGCCAAGCGGGGACCTCCTACGAGCAGTACTTC
CASQAGTSYEQYF
>TRBD1|TRBV2|TRBJ1-5|NA
TGTGCCAGCAGTCGACAGGGGGCTGGGCAGCCCCAGCATTTT
CASSRQGAGQPQHF
>TRBD2|TRBV19|TRBJ2-7|NA
TGTGCCAGTAGTATCCGAGCTAGCGGGGGGATCTCCTACGAGCAGTACTTC
CASSIRASGGISYEQYF
>TRBD1|TRBV5-4|TRBJ1-2|NA
TGTGCCAGCAGTTCAGAACAGGGGTATGGCTACACCTTC
CASSSEQGYGYTF
>TRBD1|TRBV7-2|TRBJ1-2|NA
TGTGCCAGCAGCCCACGAACGACAGGGATATTGCTATACGGCTACACCTTC
CASSPRTTGILLYGYTF
>TRBD1|TRBV19|TRBJ1-5|NA
TGTGCCAGTAGTAACCCGGACAGGGCCTATCAGCCCCAGCATTTT
CASSNPDRAYQPQHF
>TRBD1|TRBV5-4|TRBJ1-3|NA
TGTGCCAGCAGCTCAACAGGGGGCGTCTCTGGAAACACCATATATTTT
CASSSTGGVSGNTIYF
>TRBD1|TRBV5-1|TRBJ1-2|NA
TGCGCCAGCAGCTTTACAGGGGAGGGAGCCTATGGCTACACCTTC
CASSFTGEGAYGYTF
>NA|TRBV3-1/TRBV3-2|TRBJ1-1|NA
TGTGCCAGCAGCCGGGGTCACCCCGGAAACACTGAAGCTTTCTTT
CASSRGHPGNTEAFF
>NA|TRBV4-1|TRBJ1-2|NA
TGCGCCAGCAGCCAAGATCGATTCTATGGCTACACCTTC
CASSQDRFYGYTF
>TRBD1|TRBV5-5|TRBJ1-1|NA
TGTGCCAGCAGCTTGTATAAGGGGGCCGGAGTGAACACTGAAGCTTTCTTT
CASSLYKGAGVNTEAFF
>NA|TRBV14|TRBJ2-7|NA
TGTGCCAGCAGCCAAGGTCAAATTCGCGAGCAGTACTTC
CASSQGQIREQYF
>NA|TRBV30|TRBJ2-1|once
TGTGCCTGGAGGATCTACAATGAGCAGTTCTTC
CAWRIYNEQFF
>TRBD1|TRBV6-5|TRBJ1-2|NA
TGTGCCAGCAGTACCGCCGGACAGGGACTCTATGGCTACACCTTC
CASSTAGQGLYGYTF
>NA|TRBV10-1|TRBJ2-1|NA
TGCGCCAGCGGGGACCCAGGGGTCCCCTCGGATGAGCAGTTCTTC
CASGDPGVPSDEQFF
>NA|TRBV7-8|TRBJ2-7|once
TGTGCCAGCAGCTCTACAGGACGGGCCGGGCAGTACTTC
CASSSTGRAGQYF
>NA|TRBV5-4|TRBJ2-1|NA
TGTGCCAGCAGCCTGGGAACGCTCCGGGACGGGCTGACCAATGAGCAGTTCTTC
CASSLGTLRDGLTNEQFF
>NA|TRBV18|TRBJ1-1|NA
TGTGCCAGCTCACCAACAGGGCCGGTCACTGAAGCTTTCTTT
CASSPTGPVTEAFF